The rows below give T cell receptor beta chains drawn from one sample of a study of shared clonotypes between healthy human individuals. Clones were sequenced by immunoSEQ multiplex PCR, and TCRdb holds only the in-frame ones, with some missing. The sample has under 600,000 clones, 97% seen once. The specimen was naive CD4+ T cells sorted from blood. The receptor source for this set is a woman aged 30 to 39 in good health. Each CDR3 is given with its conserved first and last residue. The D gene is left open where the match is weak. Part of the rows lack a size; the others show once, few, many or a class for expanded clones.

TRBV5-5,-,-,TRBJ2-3,CASSRGAVAGTDTQYF,TGTGCCAGCAGCCGAGGGGCTGTCGCTGGAACAGATACGCAGTATTTT
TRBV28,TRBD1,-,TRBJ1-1,CASRTGTGGNTEAFF,TGTGCCAGCAGAACCGGGACAGGTGGGAACACTGAAGCTTTCTTT
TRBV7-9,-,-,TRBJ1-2,CASSRTDYGYTF,TGTGCCAGCAGCCGGACAGATTATGGCTACACCTTC
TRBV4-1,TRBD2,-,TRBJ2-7,CASSQGEGEVSYEQYF,TGCGCCAGCAGCCAAGGGGAGGGAGAAGTATCCTACGAGCAGTACTTC
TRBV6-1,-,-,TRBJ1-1,CASSEQGPANTEAFF,TGTGCCAGCAGTGAACAGGGCCCTGCTAACACTGAAGCTTTCTTT
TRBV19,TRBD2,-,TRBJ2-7,CASSDTSGISYEQYF,TGTGCCAGTAGTGACACTAGCGGGATTTCCTACGAGCAGTACTTC
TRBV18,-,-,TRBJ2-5,CASSPGAPLLASGETQYF,TGTGCCAGCTCACCAGGAGCGCCTCTCTTAGCGTCCGGAGAGACCCAGTACTTC
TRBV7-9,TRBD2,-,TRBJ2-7,CASSSGLAGVLGQYF,TGTGCCAGCAGCTCGGGACTAGCGGGAGTCCTCGGGCAGTACTTC
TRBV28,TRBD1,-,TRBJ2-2,CASSDPGQGVAGELFF,TGTGCCAGCAGTGATCCGGGACAGGGGGTCGCCGGGGAGCTGTTTTTT
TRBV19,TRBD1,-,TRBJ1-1,CASSSIGTAYTEAFF,TGTGCCAGTAGTTCAATCGGGACAGCCTACACTGAAGCTTTCTTT
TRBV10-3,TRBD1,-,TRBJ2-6,CAISAVVPGQGPPGANVLTF,TGTGCCATCAGTGCTGTCGTTCCGGGACAGGGACCTCCTGGGGCCAACGTCCTGACTTTC
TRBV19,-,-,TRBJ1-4,CASSLRSFNEKLFF,TGTGCCAGTAGCCTGCGGAGTTTTAATGAAAAACTGTTTTTT
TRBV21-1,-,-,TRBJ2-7,CASVPRGEGYEQYF,TGTGCCAGCGTCCCTAGGGGGGAGGGCTACGAGCAGTACTTC
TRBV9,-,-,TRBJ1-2,CASSVGGTAYGYTF,TGTGCCAGCAGCGTAGGTGGGACGGCCTATGGCTACACCTTC
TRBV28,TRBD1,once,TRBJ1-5,CASSLILRDRKNQPQHF,TGTGCCAGCAGTTTGATCCTCCGGGACAGGAAAAATCAGCCCCAGCATTTT
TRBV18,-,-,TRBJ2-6,CASSPERSGANVLTF,TGTGCCAGCTCACCTGAGCGTTCAGGGGCCAACGTCCTGACTTTC
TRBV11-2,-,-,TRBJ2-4,CASSPGASVARRAKNIQYF,TGTGCCAGCAGCCCGGGTGCTAGCGTCGCCCGGCGGGCCAAAAACATTCAGTACTTC
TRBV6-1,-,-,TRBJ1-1,CAAIENTEAFF,TGTGCCGCGATCGAAAACACTGAAGCTTTCTTT
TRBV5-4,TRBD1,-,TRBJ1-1,CASSSNRGLTEAFF,TGTGCCAGCAGCTCAAACAGGGGGCTCACTGAAGCTTTCTTT
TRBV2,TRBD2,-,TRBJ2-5,CASSERLTSGETQYF,TGTGCCAGCAGTGAAAGGCTCACTAGCGGAGAGACCCAGTACTTC
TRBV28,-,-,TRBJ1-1,CASSQGRQSEAFF,TGTGCCAGCAGCCAAGGTAGACAGTCTGAAGCTTTCTTT
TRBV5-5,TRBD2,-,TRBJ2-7,CASSFNPSGKTYEQYF,TGTGCCAGCAGCTTTAATCCTAGCGGAAAGACCTACGAGCAGTACTTC
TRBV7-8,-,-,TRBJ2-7,CASVSLSYEQYF,TGTGCCAGCGTTTCACTGTCCTACGAGCAGTACTTC
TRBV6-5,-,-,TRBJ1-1,CASSYGGLEGYTEAFF,TGTGCCAGCAGTTACGGGGGATTGGAAGGATACACTGAAGCTTTCTTT
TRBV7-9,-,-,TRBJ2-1,CASSLASGAYNEQFF,TGTGCCAGCAGCTTAGCTAGCGGAGCCTACAATGAGCAGTTCTTC
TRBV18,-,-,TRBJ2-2,CASSLLPNTGELFF,TGTGCCAGCTCACTTCTGCCGAACACCGGGGAGCTGTTTTTT
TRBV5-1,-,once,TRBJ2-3,CASSLPVAEGTDTQYF,TGCGCCAGCAGCTTGCCCGTAGCGGAGGGAACAGATACGCAGTATTTT
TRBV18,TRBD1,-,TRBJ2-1,CASSPRQGAWNEQFF,TGTGCCAGCTCACCTAGACAGGGGGCTTGGAATGAGCAGTTCTTC
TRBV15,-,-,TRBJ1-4,CATSRGAEGINEKLFF,TGTGCCACCAGCAGAGGGGCGGAAGGAATAAATGAAAAACTGTTTTTT
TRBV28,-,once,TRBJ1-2,CASSLAKGYGYTF,TGTGCCAGCAGCCTGGCCAAGGGCTATGGCTACACCTTC
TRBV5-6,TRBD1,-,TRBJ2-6,CASSLVGQGFGANVLTF,TGTGCCAGCAGCTTGGTGGGACAGGGGTTTGGGGCCAACGTCCTGACTTTC
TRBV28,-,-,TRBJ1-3,CASSSQTSSGNTIYF,TGTGCCAGCAGTTCCCAGACTAGCTCTGGAAACACCATATATTTT
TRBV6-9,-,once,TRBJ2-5,CASSYDQETQYF,TGTGCCAGCAGTTATGACCAAGAGACCCAGTACTTC
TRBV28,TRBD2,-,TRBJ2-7,CASSVSSGSMYEQYF,TGTGCCAGCAGTGTAAGTAGCGGGAGTATGTACGAGCAGTACTTC
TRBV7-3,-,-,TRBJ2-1,CASSGPVNEQFF,TGTGCCAGCAGCGGACCCGTCAATGAGCAGTTCTTC
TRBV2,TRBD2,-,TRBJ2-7,CASIGLAGKLYEQYF,TGTGCCAGCATTGGACTAGCGGGAAAACTCTACGAGCAGTACTTC
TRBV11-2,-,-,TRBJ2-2,CASSLDTTGELFF,TGTGCCAGCAGCTTAGACACCACCGGGGAGCTGTTTTTT
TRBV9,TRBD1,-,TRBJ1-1,CASSTRQGEETEAFF,TGTGCCAGCAGCACCCGACAGGGAGAAGAAACTGAAGCTTTCTTT
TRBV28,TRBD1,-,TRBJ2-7,CASSQTGEPYEQYF,TGTGCCAGCAGTCAGACAGGGGAGCCCTACGAGCAGTACTTC
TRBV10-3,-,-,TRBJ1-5,CAISFQPTGNNQPQHF,TGTGCCATCAGTTTCCAGCCTACAGGGAACAATCAGCCCCAGCATTTT
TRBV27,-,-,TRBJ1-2,CASSMRPDGEYGYTF,TGTGCCAGCAGTATGAGGCCGGACGGAGAATATGGCTACACCTTC
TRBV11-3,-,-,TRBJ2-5,CASSRADSVWETQYF,TGTGCCAGCAGCAGAGCGGACAGCGTGTGGGAGACCCAGTACTTC
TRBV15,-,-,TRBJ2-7,CATSPRQDGPYEQYF,TGTGCCACCAGCCCCCGTCAGGACGGACCCTACGAGCAGTACTTC
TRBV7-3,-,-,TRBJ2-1,CASSLGFPNEQFF,TGTGCCAGCAGCTTAGGCTTCCCCAATGAGCAGTTCTTC
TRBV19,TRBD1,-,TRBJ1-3,CASSWDRSSGNTIYF,TGTGCCAGTAGTTGGGACAGGAGCTCTGGAAACACCATATATTTT
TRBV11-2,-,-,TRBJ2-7,CASSLVTSSTYEQYF,TGTGCCAGCAGCTTAGTAACTAGCTCTACCTACGAGCAGTACTTC
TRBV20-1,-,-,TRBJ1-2,CSARRGSGYTF,TGCAGTGCTAGGAGAGGAAGCGGCTACACCTTC
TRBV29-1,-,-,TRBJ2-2,CSVEGRGSGELFF,TGCAGCGTTGAAGGCAGGGGTAGCGGGGAGCTGTTTTTT
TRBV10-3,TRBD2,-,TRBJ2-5,CAISYRLAGGQETQYF,TGTGCCATCAGTTACAGACTAGCGGGCGGCCAAGAGACCCAGTACTTC
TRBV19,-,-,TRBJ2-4,CASSMSLAKNIQYF,TGTGCCAGTAGTATGAGTCTAGCCAAAAACATTCAGTACTTC